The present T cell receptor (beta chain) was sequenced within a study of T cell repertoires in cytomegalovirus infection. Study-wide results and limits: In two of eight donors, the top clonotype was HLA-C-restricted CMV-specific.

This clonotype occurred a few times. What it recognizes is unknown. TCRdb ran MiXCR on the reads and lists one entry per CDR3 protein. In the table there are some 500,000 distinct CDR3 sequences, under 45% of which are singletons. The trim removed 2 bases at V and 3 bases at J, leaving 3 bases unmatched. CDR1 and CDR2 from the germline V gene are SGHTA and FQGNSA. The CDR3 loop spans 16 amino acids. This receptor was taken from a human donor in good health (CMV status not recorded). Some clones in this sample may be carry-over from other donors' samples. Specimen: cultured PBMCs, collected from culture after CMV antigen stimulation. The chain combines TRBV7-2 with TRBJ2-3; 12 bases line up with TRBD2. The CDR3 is CASSLPLAGGTDTQYF. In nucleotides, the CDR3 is TGTGCCAGCAGCTTACCCCTAGCGGGAGGGACAGATACGCAGTATTTT.